The present T cell receptor beta chain was sequenced within a study of cytomegalovirus exposure and HLA in healthy donors (dated by TCRdb to 2017 to 2019). Study-wide context: In an earlier analysis of about 560 of the donors, approximately 260 Gb of sequence data and about 110 million unique TCR beta sequences from 150 million to 200 million T cells were reported. An early release that covered fewer than 800 HLA-typed donors contained 250 to 350 gigabases of sequencing data and 70 million to 100 million unique TCR sequences. Among the approximately 430 genotyped donors, more than 70% belonged to the genetic ancestry cluster associated with self-reported Caucasian donors. The aim of the study was to test whether cataloging public T cell receptors could identify signatures of past pathogen exposure. The study used immunosequencing to profile the T cell repertoires of approximately 630 subjects and linked those repertoires to cytomegalovirus serostatus. In addition to the first cohort of 666 subjects, a separate validation cohort of 130 or so different subjects was used. To predict cytomegalovirus infection status, the study brought together high-throughput TCR immunosequencing, statistical association of individual TCRs with disease status, and machine learning. A later analysis re-examined previously published TCR beta repertoires from more than 650 donors and added high-resolution HLA genotyping to investigate patterns of TCR occurrence. Rather than using new phenotypic data, the later analysis identified candidate immune exposures from TCR beta sequences and from how often those sequences occurred across donors. An earlier analysis of approximately 640 of the donors applied high-throughput TCR beta sequencing to assess whether each TCR beta V gene segment acted as functional or pseudogenic. Donor age, sex, ethnicity and CMV serostatus were collected together with the repertoire data. In a later genetic analysis, genome-wide SNP genotypes for about three fifths of the roughly 670 donors were used, and that subset was treated as a discovery cohort. Every repertoire in the discovery cohort had been generated on one and the same sequencing platform. Class I and class II HLA loci were covered by the typing at four-digit resolution. Typing coverage differed by locus: A, B, C, DRB1 and DQB1 were typed in roughly 620-640 donors, DQA1 in about 510, DPA1 in nearly 610, and DPB1 in just under 480. Because of strong linkage in the cohort, roughly five DR-DQ haplotypes were treated as single units for association and clustering. Among about 400 genotyped donors of the cohort, an average of roughly 230,000 unique TCR beta nucleotide sequences was sequenced per donor, of which about 19% were non-productive. The research as a whole found: Presence/absence analyses assumed roughly uniform sequencing depth across donors, an assumption that may not hold. According to a later analysis, parvovirus B19, influenza, CMV and Epstein-Barr virus appeared linked to several top co-occurrence clusters. The sequencing pipeline was judged likely to have produced a cluster of highly shared sequence variants as a technical artifact. When HLA alleles, especially DR and DQ, strongly co-occurred, TCR associations were difficult to assign to individual alleles. In vitro tests confirmed that a few of the cytomegalovirus-associated TCR beta chains recognize cytomegalovirus antigens. In a later analysis, some 18,000 TCR beta sequences were associated with specific HLA alleles at a false discovery rate of 0.05. A later analysis found that HLA-associated TCR beta chains were more clonally expanded and had lower generation probabilities than equally common non-associated chains. According to a later analysis, TCR association rates differed among HLA loci, with DRB1 alleles showing the most associated TCRs and HLA-C alleles showing the fewest. In a later genetic analysis, fewer N-insertions in productive TCRs were reported among donors in an Asian-associated ancestry cluster than the 666-donor mean. Immune exposure information for the cohort was limited to CMV serostatus. A further reported finding was that TCR beta sequences accurately predicted the HLA-A and HLA-B alleles for most subjects in the first cohort. While some public TCRs were present in many individuals, most TCR sequences turned up only very rarely across donors. Correlated functional status among segregating V segments might be attributable to linkage disequilibrium, but an unknown experimental factor could not be ruled out. HLA typing was unavailable for some donors at each locus, so association tests used only the typed subset. A later genetic analysis associated a missense DCLRE1C variant with V-gene and J-gene trimming of TCR beta chains, and an independent cohort replicated the association. Because counts were too low, about 18 rarely observed V segments, including chromosome 9 orphons, were left out of the earlier analysis of 500 to 650 of the donors. The classifier was reported to diagnose cytomegalovirus status with high specificity and sensitivity in both the original and validation cohorts. The study listed approximately 150 TCR beta chains as associated with cytomegalovirus. In a later analysis, most CMV-associated TCR beta chains were found to appear HLA-restricted, with HLA associations seemingly driven largely by CMV exposure. The cohort was sequenced for TCR beta chains only, and without alpha or paired-chain data the features that could be detected were limited. In an earlier analysis of some 540 of the donors, most TCR beta V segments appeared in productive rearrangements about 90% or about 30% of the time, broadly matching IMGT annotations. Some IMGT-functional V segments, including TRBV6-2 and TRBV6-3, could not be told apart with the 87-base-pair reads, so those segments were excluded. According to the authors, the approach could potentially be generalized to other disease states and immunological phenotypes.

The CDR3 sequence holds 17 residues, the cysteine and phenylalanine included. Only the CDR3 region is kept as DNA, spanning 51 bases read in frame from base 1. V has 3 bases trimmed and J has 1 base trimmed; junction bases matching no gene number 9. Per the germline V gene, MGHRA is the CDR1 and YSYEKL is the CDR2. Comment on this clone: Its recognized antigen is unknown. No clone much larger than this one lies a single base away; base qualities are absent.

The cohort consisted of 600 to 700 healthy bone marrow donors. At the time of sampling, every cohort member was nominally healthy, though immune exposures that went unrecorded were likely present. The donor tested CMV seronegative and was one of the 352 seronegative cohort members. A peripheral blood sample was collected from each donor, and TCR beta sequencing was performed on peripheral blood mononuclear cells. Genomic DNA extraction from the blood cell samples was performed with the Qiagen DNeasy Blood Extraction Kit. The library was obtained by the immunoSEQ multiplex PCR assay. The multiplex PCR relied on a mix of 60 forward primers for TCR Vbeta segments and 13 reverse primers for TCR Jbeta segments. The CDR3 region of rearranged TCR beta genes was amplified from genomic DNA with a multiplex PCR assay. The Illumina HiSeq System was used to sequence the amplified TCR beta libraries as 87-base-pair reads. The source study handled its data this way. In a later analysis, tens of millions of unique TCR beta chains were counted across the roughly 610 repertoires, and some 10 million of these chains were shared by at least two donors. To remove PCR and sequencing errors, raw reads were error-corrected and collapsed into unique sequences using a nearest-neighbor algorithm that merged closely related sequences. V, D and J gene segments were assigned by aligning CDR3 sequences to IMGT reference sequences. For a sequence to be retained, at least a six-nucleotide match to both a V gene segment and a J gene segment was required. A rearrangement was called productive if the CDR3 had no stop codons and remained in frame with V and J, and every other rearrangement was called non-productive. CDR3 was defined according to IMGT convention as the region running from the second conserved V-encoded cysteine to the conserved J-encoded phenylalanine. The earlier analysis of some 550 of the donors excluded any sequence lacking an unambiguous match to a single V gene segment. An earlier analysis of approximately 590 of the donors called V segments functional above 56.7% productive rearrangements and segregating when the between-donor standard deviation exceeded 5%. A statistical classification framework was built for diagnosing cytomegalovirus status from the catalog of TCR beta chain sequences. In a later analysis, TCR nucleotide sequences were compared against IMGT/GENE-DB human TR gene sequences so that V and J genes could be assigned. A later analysis assigned CDR3 sequences and most-parsimonious VDJ recombination scenarios with the TCRdist pipeline. In a later analysis, every TCR beta chain was defined by the combination of its CDR3 amino acid sequence and its V-gene family, and reads without a unique V-gene family were dropped. A later analysis removed over 500 highly shared, low-generation-probability nucleotide sequences to deal with suspected cross-contamination and a sequencing artifact. In a later analysis, a clonal expansion index was calculated for each public chain from normalized within-repertoire ranks of inferred template counts. Generation probabilities in a later analysis came from a VDJ recombination model fitted to out-of-frame rearrangements, and those results were checked against IGoR. In a later analysis, TCR-TCR, TCR-HLA and TCR-CMV co-occurrence was scored with hypergeometric tests, and a repertoire-size bias correction was applied to TCR pairs. In a later analysis, false discovery rates were estimated by permuting HLA or CMV assignments 20 times. In a later analysis, co-occurring TCRs were grouped using DBSCAN, and TCRdist sequence similarity was added for clustering within HLA-allele-positive subsets. Repertoires with fewer than 30,000 or more than 120,000 public chains were left out of co-occurrence clustering, as were about five repertoires with anomalous nucleotide sharing. The source is immuneACCESS, and TCRdb retained only in-frame sequences with V and J called. Part of the clones is not carried over; for the studies checked, unresolved V genes explain less than half of this, and the remainder is unexplained. That table supplies the V and J calls and clone size; D and trimming were determined from the DNA. The sample table lists some 60,000 clones, around 80% of them with a count of one. The leading ten clones occupy around 6% of the sample.

Material for sequencing was PBMCs. This sequence originates from a male donor in good health and CMV-seronegative. The rearrangement joined TRBV4-1 to TRBJ2-3; 8 nucleotides in the junction match TRBD2. CDR3 protein: CASSQNRGTRRTDTQYF. The DNA is TGCGCCAGCAGCCAGAACCGCGGGACTAGGCGCACAGATACGCAGTATTTT.